This is a list of T cell receptor beta chains from one sample in a study of blood T cell repertoires in COVID-19. Clones were read by immunoSEQ multiplex PCR, and TCRdb kept only the in-frame ones, dropping some. The repertoire holds 95,000 to 150,000 clones, with over 75% as singletons. The sequenced sample consisted of peripheral blood. These receptor sequences come from a man aged 55 to 70 with active or convalescent COVID-19. The CDR3 runs from the conserved cysteine through the conserved F or W. A D gene is named only where the DNA matches it firmly. Size is stated for part of the rows, as once, few or many counts, or as a class when the clone is expanded.

V gene,J gene,clone size,D gene,CDR3 protein,CDR3 DNA
TRBV4-1,TRBJ1-1,NA,TRBD1,CASSQLFSGGRGRTEAFF,TGCGCCAGCAGCCAGTTATTCTCTGGGGGCAGGGGGCGGACTGAAGCTTTCTTT
TRBV7-9,TRBJ1-4,NA,NA,CALPGGELNEKLFF,TGTGCCCTGCCGGGGGGAGAACTTAATGAAAAACTGTTTTTT
TRBV18,TRBJ2-1,NA,NA,CASSPVAGDNEQFF,TGTGCCAGCTCACCAGTGGCAGGGGACAATGAGCAGTTCTTC
TRBV28,TRBJ1-2,once,NA,CASRDKNYGYTF,TGTGCCAGCAGGGACAAAAACTATGGCTACACCTTC
TRBV7-2,TRBJ2-1,NA,NA,CASSLGGPYNEQFF,TGTGCCAGCAGCTTGGGGGGGCCCTACAATGAGCAGTTCTTC
TRBV7-3,TRBJ2-7,NA,TRBD2,CASSLGLADLYEQYF,TGTGCCAGCAGCCTCGGACTAGCGGACCTCTACGAGCAGTACTTC
TRBV2,TRBJ1-6,NA,NA,CASSQTGAYNSPLHF,TGTGCCAGCAGTCAAACCGGGGCCTATAATTCACCCCTCCACTTT
TRBV18,TRBJ1-5,NA,NA,CASSPMGIQGRQPQHF,TGTGCCAGCTCACCCATGGGGATACAGGGACGCCAGCCCCAGCATTTT
TRBV7-9,TRBJ1-5,NA,NA,CASSFTGEQHF,TGTGCCAGCAGCTTTACAGGTGAACAGCATTTT
TRBV7-2,TRBJ2-1,NA,TRBD2,CASRPPSGRIPNEQFF,TGTGCCAGCAGACCCCCTAGCGGGAGAATTCCCAATGAGCAGTTCTTC
TRBV18,TRBJ1-1,NA,NA,CASSPRKGQMNTEAFF,TGTGCCAGCTCACCACGTAAGGGGCAGATGAACACTGAAGCTTTCTTT
TRBV6-1,TRBJ2-5,NA,TRBD1,CASSDLQGRETQYF,TGTGCCAGCAGTGACCTACAGGGGAGAGAGACCCAGTACTTC
TRBV7-2,TRBJ2-7,NA,NA,CASSLGPRAYEQYF,TGTGCCAGCAGCTTAGGACCGCGGGCCTACGAGCAGTACTTC
TRBV30,TRBJ1-1,few,NA,CAWGSGSNTEAFF,TGTGCCTGGGGTTCGGGGTCGAACACTGAAGCTTTCTTT
TRBV3-1/TRBV3-2,TRBJ2-5,NA,NA,CASSYEEIQYF,TGTGCCAGCAGCTACGAAGAGATCCAGTACTTC
TRBV28,TRBJ1-2,NA,NA,CASTRGPYGYTF,TGTGCCAGCACCCGCGGGCCCTATGGCTACACCTTC
TRBV18,TRBJ2-3,NA,TRBD2,CATNGGTTDTQYF,TGTGCCACCAACGGGGGGACCACAGATACGCAGTATTTT
TRBV11-3,TRBJ1-1,few,NA,CASSSGEGQAEAFF,TGTGCCAGCAGCTCCGGGGAGGGGCAGGCTGAAGCTTTCTTT
TRBV7-9,TRBJ1-1,NA,NA,CASSSNTEAFF,TGTGCCAGCAGCTCTAACACTGAAGCTTTCTTT
TRBV30,TRBJ1-2,NA,NA,CAWSVSDYYGYTF,TGTGCCTGGAGTGTTAGTGACTACTATGGCTACACCTTC
TRBV27,TRBJ1-1,NA,TRBD1,CASSWDRGSTEAFF,TGTGCCAGCAGTTGGGACAGGGGGTCTACTGAAGCTTTCTTT
TRBV19,TRBJ1-1,NA,TRBD1,CASSFGQGAGAEAFF,TGTGCCAGTAGTTTCGGACAGGGGGCAGGGGCTGAAGCTTTCTTT
TRBV6-2/TRBV6-3,TRBJ1-1,NA,TRBD1,CASSPDRGFLSTEAFF,TGTGCCAGCAGTCCGGACAGGGGCTTCCTGAGCACTGAAGCTTTCTTT
TRBV27,TRBJ1-2,NA,TRBD1,CATPGGDRMYGYTF,TGTGCCACCCCAGGTGGGGACAGGATGTATGGCTACACCTTC
TRBV5-1,TRBJ2-3,NA,TRBD2,CASSSATSGRATDTQYF,TGCGCCAGCAGCTCCGCAACTAGCGGGAGGGCCACAGATACGCAGTATTTT
TRBV6-1,TRBJ1-2,NA,TRBD1,CASSDPGTGTYGYTF,TGTGCCAGCAGTGACCCCGGGACAGGGACCTATGGCTACACCTTC
TRBV27,TRBJ1-5,NA,TRBD1,CASSSGQGRQPQHF,TGTGCCAGCAGTTCCGGACAGGGACGACAGCCCCAGCATTTT
TRBV7-9,TRBJ1-5,NA,TRBD1,CASSPAQGLQPQHF,TGTGCCAGCAGCCCTGCACAGGGGTTACAGCCCCAGCATTTT
TRBV24-1,TRBJ2-1,NA,TRBD2,CATNDPAREGRSNEQFF,TGTGCCACCAATGACCCAGCGCGGGAGGGCCGAAGCAATGAGCAGTTCTTC
TRBV5-4,TRBJ2-1,NA,NA,CASSKDSSSYNEQFF,TGTGCCAGCAGCAAGGACTCGAGCTCCTACAATGAGCAGTTCTTC
TRBV4-2,TRBJ2-7,NA,TRBD2,CASSQVLAGGSTPYEQYF,TGTGCCAGCAGCCAAGTACTAGCGGGAGGTAGTACCCCCTACGAGCAGTACTTC
TRBV7-8,TRBJ2-5,NA,NA,CASSLGMEETQYF,TGTGCCAGCAGCTTAGGGATGGAGGAGACCCAGTACTTC
TRBV7-8,TRBJ1-1,NA,NA,CASSLVGGYTEAFF,TGTGCCAGCAGCTTAGTTGGCGGCTACACTGAAGCTTTCTTT
TRBV7-2,TRBJ2-5,once,NA,CASSLAGRPETQYF,TGTGCCAGCAGCTTAGCGGGCCGTCCCGAGACCCAGTACTTC
TRBV6-1,TRBJ2-7,NA,NA,CASSEVLFVRPYEQYF,TGTGCCAGCAGTGAAGTTTTGTTCGTCAGGCCCTACGAGCAGTACTTC
TRBV7-2,TRBJ2-7,few,NA,CASSLPWSRYEQYF,TGTGCCAGCAGCTTACCCTGGAGTCGCTACGAGCAGTACTTC
TRBV5-6,TRBJ2-5,NA,TRBD2,CASSPGTSGSRSQYF,TGTGCCAGCAGCCCGGGGACTAGCGGGAGTCGGTCCCAGTACTTC
TRBV5-6,TRBJ2-2,NA,TRBD2,CASSDTSGSTGELFF,TGTGCCAGCAGCGATACTAGCGGGAGTACCGGGGAGCTGTTTTTT
TRBV24-1,TRBJ2-1,NA,TRBD2,CATSESGGGNEQFF,TGTGCCACCAGTGAGTCGGGAGGAGGTAATGAGCAGTTCTTC
TRBV28,TRBJ2-1,NA,TRBD2,CASSPLTSEYNEQFF,TGTGCCAGCAGCCCTTTGACTAGCGAATACAATGAGCAGTTCTTC
TRBV10-3,TRBJ2-3,NA,TRBD2,CATGGAGEATDTQYF,TGTGCCACCGGGGGAGCGGGAGAGGCGACAGATACGCAGTATTTT
TRBV6-2/TRBV6-3,TRBJ2-5,NA,TRBD2,CASSRGGAQETQYF,TGTGCCAGCAGCCGGGGGGGAGCTCAAGAGACCCAGTACTTC
TRBV29-1,TRBJ2-3,few,NA,CSVEANTDTQYF,TGCAGCGTTGAAGCAAACACAGATACGCAGTATTTT
TRBV6-5,TRBJ2-5,NA,NA,CASSYGRVGETQYF,TGTGCCAGCAGTTACGGGCGGGTCGGGGAGACCCAGTACTTC
TRBV28,TRBJ1-4,NA,TRBD1,CASSPTTGGGEKLFF,TGTGCCAGCAGTCCCACGACAGGGGGCGGGGAAAAACTGTTTTTT
TRBV29-1,TRBJ2-1,NA,TRBD2,CSVPSAGTSGSAYNEQFF,TGCAGCGTGCCTAGTGCCGGGACTAGCGGGAGCGCCTACAATGAGCAGTTCTTC
TRBV27,TRBJ2-7,NA,NA,CASSDTWGDLREQYF,TGTGCCAGCAGCGACACCTGGGGGGATCTACGGGAGCAGTACTTC
TRBV7-9,TRBJ2-6,NA,NA,CASSLSSGANVLTF,TGTGCCAGCAGCTTGAGCTCTGGGGCCAACGTCCTGACTTTC
TRBV28,TRBJ1-3,NA,NA,CASSLGFSGNTIYF,TGTGCCAGCAGTTTAGGCTTCTCTGGAAACACCATATATTTT
TRBV19,TRBJ1-2,NA,NA,CASKRAAANYGYTF,TGTGCCAGTAAGCGTGCCGCTGCTAACTATGGCTACACCTTC
TRBV7-8,TRBJ2-5,NA,TRBD2,CASSFSGRLGETQYF,TGTGCCAGCAGCTTTAGCGGGAGATTAGGAGAGACCCAGTACTTC